This T cell receptor beta chain originates from a study of molecular identifiers for immune sequencing clone quantification. Study as a whole: Replicates involved a five-way split of RNA from about 19,000 or 110,000 naive CD8 cells, with sequencing of four.

The CDR3 totals 13 residues. Naive CD8 T cells underwent sorting with the CD8+CD4-CCR7+CD45RA+ definition. As concerns this clonotype: A much larger clone lies one base from this, so it may be a read error.

TCRdb re-derived calls from the PCR reads in MiXCR, one entry per CDR3 protein. Of over 600,000 distinct CDR3 sequences listed, 20% are singletons. The rearrangement uses TRBV12-3 or TRBV12-4 and TRBJ1-2, with D maybe TRBD1 (5 bases). The sequence derives from a human donor in good health. Some libraries in this study had Jurkat cell RNA spiked in. The sample comprised naive CD8+ T cells from blood, with Jurkat cell RNA spiked in. Subset: FACS-sorted CD8+CD4-CCR7+CD45RA+ naive T cells. Here the CDR3 DNA reads TGTGCCAGCAGTTTGGGACGGAACTATGGCTTCACCTTC. Protein product: CASSLGRNYGFTF.